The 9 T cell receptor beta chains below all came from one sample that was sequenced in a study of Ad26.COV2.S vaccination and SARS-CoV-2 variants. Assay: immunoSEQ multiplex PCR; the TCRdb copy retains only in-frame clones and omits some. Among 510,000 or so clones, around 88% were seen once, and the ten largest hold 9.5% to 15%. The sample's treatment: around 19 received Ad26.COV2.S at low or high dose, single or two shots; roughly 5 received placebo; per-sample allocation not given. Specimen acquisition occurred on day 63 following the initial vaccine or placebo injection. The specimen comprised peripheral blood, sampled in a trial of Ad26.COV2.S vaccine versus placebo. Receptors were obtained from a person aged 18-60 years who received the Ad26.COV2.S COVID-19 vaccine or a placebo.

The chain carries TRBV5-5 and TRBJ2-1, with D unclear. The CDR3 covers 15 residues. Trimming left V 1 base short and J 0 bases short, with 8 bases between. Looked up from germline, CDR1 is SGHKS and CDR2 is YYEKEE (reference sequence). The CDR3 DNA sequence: TGTGCCAGCAGCTTGCTTGCCAACTCCTACAATGAGCAGTTCTTC. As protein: CASSLLANSYNEQFF.

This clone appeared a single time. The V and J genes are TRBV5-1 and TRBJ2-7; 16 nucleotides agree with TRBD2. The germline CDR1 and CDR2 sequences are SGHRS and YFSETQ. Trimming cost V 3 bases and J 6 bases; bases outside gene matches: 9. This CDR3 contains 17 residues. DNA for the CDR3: TGCGCCAGCAGCTCCGAGGGGGGACTAGCGGGAGGGTTCGAGCAGTACTTC. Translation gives CASSSEGGLAGGFEQYF.

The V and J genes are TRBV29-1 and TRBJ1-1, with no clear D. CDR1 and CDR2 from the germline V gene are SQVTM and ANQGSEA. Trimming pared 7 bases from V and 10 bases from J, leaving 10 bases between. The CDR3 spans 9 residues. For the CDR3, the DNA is TGCAGCGCACAACCGGGAGCTTTCTTT. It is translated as CSAQPGAFF.

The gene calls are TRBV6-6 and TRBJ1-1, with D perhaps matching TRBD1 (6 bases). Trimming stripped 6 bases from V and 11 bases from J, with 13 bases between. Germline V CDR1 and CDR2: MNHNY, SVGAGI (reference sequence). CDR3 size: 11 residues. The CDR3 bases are TGTGCCAGCAGCCCCACAGGGATCGCTTTCTTT. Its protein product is CASSPTGIAFF.

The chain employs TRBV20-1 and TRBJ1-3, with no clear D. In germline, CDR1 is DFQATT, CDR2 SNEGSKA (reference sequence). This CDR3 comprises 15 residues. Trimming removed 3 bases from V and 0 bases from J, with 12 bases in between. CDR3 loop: CSASYRLTSGNTIYF. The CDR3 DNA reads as TGCAGTGCTAGTTATAGGCTGACCTCTGGAAACACCATATATTTT.

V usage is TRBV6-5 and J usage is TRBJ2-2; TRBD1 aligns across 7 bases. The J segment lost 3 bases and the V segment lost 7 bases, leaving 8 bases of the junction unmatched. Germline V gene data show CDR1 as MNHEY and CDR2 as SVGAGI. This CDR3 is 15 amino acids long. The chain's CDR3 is CASTETTGHTGELFF. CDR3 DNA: TGTGCCAGCACCGAGACGACAGGGCACACCGGGGAGCTGTTTTTT.

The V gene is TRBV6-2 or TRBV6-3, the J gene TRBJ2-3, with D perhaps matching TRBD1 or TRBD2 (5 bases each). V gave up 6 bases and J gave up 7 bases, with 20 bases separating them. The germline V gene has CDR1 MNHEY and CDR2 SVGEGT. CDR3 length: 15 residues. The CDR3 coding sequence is TGTGCCAGCAGCCCCCCCGGGACGAGGCGACATACGCAGTATTTT. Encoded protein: CASSPPGTRRHTQYF.

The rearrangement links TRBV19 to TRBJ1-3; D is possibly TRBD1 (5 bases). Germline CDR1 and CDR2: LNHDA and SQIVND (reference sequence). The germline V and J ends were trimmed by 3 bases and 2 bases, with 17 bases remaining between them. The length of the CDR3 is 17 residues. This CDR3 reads CASSINLLRDAGNTIYF. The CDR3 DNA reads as TGTGCCAGTAGTATCAATCTCCTCAGGGATGCTGGAAACACCATATATTTT.

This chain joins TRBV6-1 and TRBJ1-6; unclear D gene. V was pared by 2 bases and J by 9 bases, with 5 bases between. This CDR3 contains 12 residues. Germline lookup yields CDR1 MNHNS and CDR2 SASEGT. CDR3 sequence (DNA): TGTGCCAGCAGTGAAACACCTTCACCCCTCCACTTT. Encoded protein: CASSETPSPLHF.